This entry lists 13 T cell receptor beta chains sequenced from one sample in a study of T cells in Graves' hyperthyroidism and ophthalmopathy. There were TCR beta CDR3 regions amplified from RNA transcripts. HTBI primers were used for first-round RT-PCR of the TCR CDR3. TCRdb ran MiXCR on the multiplex PCR reads and lists one entry per CDR3 protein. Among hundreds of thousands of distinct CDR3 sequences listed, approximately 16% were seen once. The sample comprised blood. These receptors were obtained from an older woman with Graves' ophthalmopathy.

This clonotype was counted at least ten times. The chain combines TRBV20-1 with TRBJ2-3; the match to TRBD2 covers 11 bases. Unmatched junction bases numbered 6, after V lost 4 bases and J lost 3 bases. CDR3 length equals 15 residues. Germline V gives CDR1 DFQATT, CDR2 SNEGSKA (reference sequence). CDR3 loop: CSAISGRAGTDTQYF. DNA of the CDR3: TGCAGTGCTATTAGCGGGAGGGCCGGTACAGATACGCAGTATTTT.

With regard to this clonotype: A read error may produce the germline difference seen at one junction end. V and J are TRBV7-9 and TRBJ2-1; TRBD1 aligns across 11 bases. The V gene's germline CDR1 is SEHNR and CDR2 FQNEAQ (reference sequence). CDR3 length equals 16 residues. The CDR3 loop is CASSLYPGQGENEQSF. As DNA, the CDR3 is TGTGCCAGCAGCTTGTATCCGGGACAGGGGGAAAATGAGCAGTCCTTC.

The V gene is TRBV4-1, the J gene TRBJ2-5, with 9 bases lining up with TRBD1. V lost 3 bases and J lost 5; bases outside the gene matches: 10. Germline lookup yields CDR1 MGHRA and CDR2 YSYEKL. CDR3 length: 16 residues. The CDR3 spells CASSQGGQGRWETQYF. The CDR3 DNA reads as TGCGCCAGCAGCCAGGGGGGACAGGGACGGTGGGAGACCCAGTACTTC.

In its sample, this clonotype was seen many times. This sequence joins TRBV7-9 and TRBJ2-2; D not certain. Deletions cut 4 bases from V and 1 base from J, with 10 bases between. The CDR3 extends over 15 amino acids. Germline V gives CDR1 SEHNR, CDR2 FQNEAQ (reference sequence). The CDR3 sequence is CASSSGRVNTGELFF. CDR3 coding DNA: TGTGCCAGCAGCTCCGGTCGGGTGAACACCGGGGAGCTGTTTTTT.

This clonotype was seen ten or more times. The chain links TRBV2 to TRBJ2-7, with a weak D call TRBD2 (6 bases). This CDR3 comprises 14 residues. The germline V gene encodes CDR1 SNHLY and CDR2 FYNNEI. V was clipped by 4 bases and J by 2 bases, with 12 bases between them. In DNA form, the CDR3 reads TGTGCCAGCAGTGTGGTGGCGGGGACCTACGAGCAGTACTTC. Translation: CASSVVAGTYEQYF.

This clonotype has more than one count but fewer than ten. The rearrangement joins TRBV6-5 to TRBJ2-7; no definite D call. This CDR3 comprises 18 residues. Germline CDR1 reads MNHEY; CDR2 reads SVGAGI. Trimming pared 0 bases from V and 6 bases from J, leaving 24 bases between. The CDR3 DNA reads TGTGCCAGCAGTTACTCGGCCTTGTACCGGGCGGACCCCGGCGAGCAGTACTTC. Encoded protein: CASSYSALYRADPGEQYF.

This clonotype showed up many times. The genes are TRBV11-2 and TRBJ2-3; tentative D call: TRBD1 (5 bases). The germline V gene encodes CDR1 SGHAT and CDR2 FQNNGV. This CDR3 has 18 amino acids. Trimming removed 6 bases from V and 2 bases from J, with 24 bases in between. DNA of the CDR3: TGTGCCAGCAGGCAAATAAGGGGCCAAACAGGATTCACAGATACGCAGTATTTT. Translated, it gives CASRQIRGQTGFTDTQYF. The whole variable domain, filled in from reference TRBV11-2 and TRBJ2-3, reads EAGVAQSPRYKIIEKRQSVAFWCNPISGHATLYWYQQILGQGPKLLIQFQNNGVVDDSQLPKDRFSAERLKGVDSTLKIQPAKLEDSAVYLCASRQIRGQTGFTDTQYFGPGTRLTVL.

This clonotype was picked up a small number of times. The CDR3 DNA is TGTGCCAGCAGCTTAGTAGGGACTAGATACAATGAGCAGTTCTTC. It yields the protein CASSLVGTRYNEQFF. The chain uses TRBV7-8 and TRBJ2-1; TRBD2 matches 8 bases. Losses at the gene ends were 1 base for V and 4 bases for J; bases not matched to a gene: 3. The CDR3 is 15 residues long. Germline loops: CDR1 SGHVS, CDR2 FQNEAQ. The full variable domain, rest sourced from reference TRBV7-8 and TRBJ2-1, is GAGVSQSPRYKVAKRGQDVALRCDPISGHVSLFWYQQALGQGPEFLTYFQNEAQLDKSGLPSDRFFAERPEGSVSTLKIQRTQQEDSAVYLCASSLVGTRYNEQFFGPGTRLTVL.

This clonotype was found many times. V is TRBV28 and J is TRBJ1-5, with D perhaps TRBD1 (5 bases). Looked up from germline, CDR1 is MDHEN and CDR2 is SYDVKM. With 6 bases removed from V and 4 bases from J, the gap between germline ends came to 16 bases. The CDR3 has 15 residues. The CDR3 loop is CASRRAGRQNQPQHF. The CDR3, as DNA: TGTGCCAGCAGGCGGGCCGGGCGACAGAATCAGCCCCAGCATTTT.

This clonotype has at least ten counts. V gene TRBV5-1 combines with J gene TRBJ2-7; TRBD2 matches at 9 bases. Trimming cost V 5 bases and J 0 bases; bases outside gene matches: 6. Germline values: CDR1 SGHRS, CDR2 YFSETQ. The CDR3 consists of 15 residues. This CDR3 is CASRASGASSYEQYF. DNA for the CDR3: TGCGCCAGCAGGGCTAGCGGGGCTAGCTCCTACGAGCAGTACTTC.

This clonotype was detected ten times or more. This chain uses TRBV28 with TRBJ2-3; TRBD2 matches at 10 bases. Germline loops: CDR1 MDHEN, CDR2 SYDVKM. V was pared by 7 bases and J by 2 bases, with 3 bases of the junction left unmatched. This CDR3 has 14 amino acids. CDR3 nucleotide sequence: TGTGCCAGCAACCTAGCGGGGGCCACAGATACGCAGTATTTT. The encoded protein is CASNLAGATDTQYF.

CDR3 coding DNA: TGTGCCAGCAGCCAATTGACTAGCTACGAGCAGTACTTC. The encoded protein is CASSQLTSYEQYF. The gene calls are TRBV3-1 and TRBJ2-7; weak D call: TRBD2 (6 bases). The CDR3 contains 13 residues. Trimming left V 2 bases short and J 3 bases short, with 8 bases between. Germline-derived CDR1 and CDR2 are LGHDT and YNNKEL (reference sequence).

This clonotype was seen ten or more times. The J gene is TRBJ2-1, the V gene TRBV6-5; D might be TRBD2 (6 bases). Trimming stripped 0 bases from V and 10 bases from J, with 19 bases between. Germline V gene lookup returns CDR1 MNHEY and CDR2 SVGAGI. This CDR3 is built from 16 residues. CDR3 sequence (DNA): TGTGCCAGCAGTTACTCGAATGTCGGGAGTGGCGTCGAGCAGTTCTTC. Protein product: CASSYSNVGSGVEQFF.